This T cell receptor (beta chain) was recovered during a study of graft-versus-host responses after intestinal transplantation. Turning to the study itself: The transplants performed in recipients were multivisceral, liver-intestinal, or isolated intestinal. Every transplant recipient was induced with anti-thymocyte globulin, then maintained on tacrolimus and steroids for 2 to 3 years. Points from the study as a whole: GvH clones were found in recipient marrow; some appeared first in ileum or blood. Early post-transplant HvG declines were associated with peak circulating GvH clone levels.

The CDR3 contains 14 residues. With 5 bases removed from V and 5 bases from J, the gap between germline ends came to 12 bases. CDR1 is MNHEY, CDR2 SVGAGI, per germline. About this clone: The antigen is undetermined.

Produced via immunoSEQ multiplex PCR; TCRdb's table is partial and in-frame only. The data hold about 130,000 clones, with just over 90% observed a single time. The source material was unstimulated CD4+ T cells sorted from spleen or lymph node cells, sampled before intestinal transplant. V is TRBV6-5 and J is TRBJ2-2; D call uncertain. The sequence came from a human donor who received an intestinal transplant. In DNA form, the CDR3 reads TGTGCCAGCAGTGAAAGCTGGGTAACCGGGGAGCTGTTTTTT. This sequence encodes CASSESWVTGELFF.